A single sample is the source of the 30 T cell receptor beta chains below, sequenced in a study of glioma-infiltrating T cells. Amplification of TCR alpha and beta CDR3 regions from RNA used iRepertoire nested multiplex PCR. TCRdb reprocessed the multiplex PCR reads via MiXCR and lists one record per CDR3 protein. The sample includes around 120,000 distinct CDR3 sequences, under 25% seen only once; the top ten take approximately 26%. Sequenced: glioma tissue, nonneoplastic brain tissue, or PBMCs (not recorded which). These receptors were obtained from a human donor with low-grade glioma or glioblastoma, undergoing nonglioma brain surgery, or in good health (not recorded which).

Ten or more counts support this clonotype. The chain carries TRBV27 and TRBJ1-5; 8 bases map to TRBD1. With 3 bases clipped from V and 7 bases from J, the junction kept 11 bases outside the gene matches. This CDR3 is built from 16 residues. Germline assignment: CDR1 MNHEY and CDR2 SMNVEV (reference sequence). The CDR3 region is CASSFLPTGAQQPQHF. CDR3 DNA sequence: TGTGCCAGCAGTTTCTTACCGACAGGGGCCCAACAGCCCCAGCATTTT.

This clonotype was observed many times. This chain joins TRBV20-1 and TRBJ1-2; D gene ambiguous. Trimming pared 7 bases from V and 2 bases from J, leaving 14 bases between. Germline CDR1 is DFQATT and CDR2 is SNEGSKA (reference sequence). CDR3 length: 13 residues. The CDR3 sequence is CSVAPRQNYGYTF. The CDR3 nucleotides are TGCAGTGTTGCACCAAGGCAGAACTATGGCTACACCTTC.

There are a few counts of this clonotype. The chain has TRBV5-1 and TRBJ2-1; no definite D call. This CDR3 has 14 residues. CDR1 is SGHRS and CDR2 is YFSETQ in the germline V gene. V was cut by 4 bases and J by 8 bases, with 16 bases left in between. The CDR3 sequence is CASSPVPSFDEQFF. CDR3 bases: TGCGCCAGCAGCCCCGTTCCCAGTTTCGATGAGCAGTTCTTC.

This clonotype was counted only a few times. V and J are TRBV3-1 and TRBJ2-7, with TRBD1 matching 7 bases. Germline V lookup: CDR1 LGHDT, CDR2 YNNKEL (reference sequence). The CDR3 consists of 13 residues. The V gene end was trimmed by 4 bases and the J gene end by 4 bases; junction bases not matched to a gene: 4. The CDR3 sequence: CASSRRQGYEQYV. CDR3 coding DNA: TGTGCCAGCAGCCGCCGACAGGGATACGAGCAGTACGTC.

There are a few counts of this clonotype. The V and J genes are TRBV20-1 and TRBJ2-1; 10 positions agree with TRBD1. Trimming removed 2 bases from V and 8 bases from J; junction bases left unmatched: 6. The CDR3 length is 14 residues. Germline values: CDR1 DFQATT, CDR2 SNEGSKA (reference sequence). The chain's CDR3 is CSARQTGGSYEQFF. The CDR3 bases are TGCAGTGCTAGACAGACAGGGGGCTCGTATGAGCAGTTCTTC.

CDR3 sequence reads: CASSLWGVGREKDGYTF. The DNA of the CDR3 is TGTGCCAGCAGCTTATGGGGGGTTGGCAGGGAAAAAGATGGCTACACCTTC. This rearrangement joins TRBV7-2 to TRBJ1-2; tentatively, D is TRBD1 (5 bases). Germline V gene data show CDR1 as SGHTA and CDR2 as FQGNSA. The CDR3 spans 17 residues. The V end lost 2 bases, the J end lost 6 bases, and 22 bases lay between the germline ends. The whole variable domain, remainder taken from reference TRBV7-2 and TRBJ1-2, is GAGVSQSPSNKVTEKGKDVELRCDPISGHTALYWYRQSLGQGLEFLIYFQGNSAPDKSGLPSDRFSAERTGGSVSTLTIQRTQQEDSAVYLCASSLWGVGREKDGYTFGSGTRLTVV.

The sample holds a few counts of this clonotype. The V gene is TRBV5-6, the J gene TRBJ2-3; tentative D call: TRBD1 (5 bases). In germline, CDR1 is SGHDT, CDR2 YYEEEE. The length of the CDR3 is 15 residues. The V end lost 2 bases, the J end lost 2 bases, and 12 bases lay between the germline ends. This chain's CDR3 is CASSFRQGVTDTQYF. The CDR3 DNA is TGTGCCAGCAGCTTCCGGCAGGGCGTCACAGATACGCAGTATTTT.

This clonotype was seen more than once but under ten times. This sequence joins TRBV12-3 or TRBV12-4 and TRBJ1-2; TRBD1 agrees at 8 bases. After removal of 4 bases from V and 7 bases from J, the junction contained 8 bases not matched to a gene. The CDR3 spans 14 residues. CDR3 in DNA: TGTGCCAGCAGTTCCCGGACAGGGCATCTTGGCTACACCTTC. It codes for CASSSRTGHLGYTF.

The rearrangement joins TRBV19 to TRBJ2-4; D uncertain. The CDR3 runs 13 residues. The germline CDR1 and CDR2 sequences are LNHDA and SQIVND (reference sequence). V lost 7 bases and J 0 bases, leaving 7 bases between the germline ends. In nucleotides, the CDR3 is TGTGCCAGTACCAGTGGAGCCAAAAACATTCAGTACTTC. Its protein is CASTSGAKNIQYF.

The chain links TRBV24-1 to TRBJ2-3; no definite D call. The CDR3 contains 13 residues. Deletions cut 3 bases from V and 8 bases from J, with 11 bases between. CDR1 and CDR2 (germline): KGHDR, SFDVKD. The CDR3 here is CATSDACWTTQYF. CDR3 bases: TGTGCCACCAGTGATGCCTGCTGGACTACGCAGTATTTT.

This chain links TRBV2 with TRBJ1-1, with a tentative D call TRBD1 (6 bases). The CDR3 is 13 amino acids. The germline V gene encodes CDR1 SNHLY and CDR2 FYNNEI. Trimming removed 7 bases at V and 3 bases at J, with 12 bases between. CDR3 nucleotide sequence: TGTGCCAGCATTTCAGGGGCGGACACTGAAGCTTTCTTT. The encoded protein is CASISGADTEAFF.

This chain links TRBV6-5 with TRBJ1-1; 9 positions match TRBD1. This CDR3 has 12 amino acids. Germline loops: CDR1 MNHEY, CDR2 SVGAGI. With V trimmed by 10 bases and J by 11 bases, 11 bases remained unmatched. This chain's CDR3 is CAIKGRDRVAFF. CDR3 in DNA: TGTGCCATCAAAGGGAGGGACAGGGTGGCTTTCTTT.

This clonotype was picked up many times. The chain recombines TRBV28 with TRBJ2-1; the match to TRBD2 covers 7 bases. Germline CDR1 is MDHEN and CDR2 is SYDVKM. CDR3 length equals 15 residues. After removal of 2 bases from V and 9 bases from J, the junction contained 10 bases not matched to a gene. CDR3 region: CASSLIGLGRREQFF. DNA of the CDR3: TGTGCCAGCAGTTTAATAGGACTAGGGCGTCGTGAGCAGTTCTTC.

This clonotype was observed a few times. The CDR3 loop reads CASSLAGLVLNEQFF. CDR3 nucleotide sequence: TGTGCCAGCAGCTTAGCGGGACTAGTTTTGAATGAGCAGTTCTTC. The gene calls are TRBV11-2 and TRBJ2-1; 8 nucleotides agree with TRBD2. The junction had 6 bases not matched to a gene; V was cut back by 1 base and J by 7 bases. The CDR3 loop spans 15 amino acids. Germline V gene lookup returns CDR1 SGHAT and CDR2 FQNNGV. The full variable domain, with the rest looked up from reference TRBV11-2 and TRBJ2-1, is EAGVAQSPRYKIIEKRQSVAFWCNPISGHATLYWYQQILGQGPKLLIQFQNNGVVDDSQLPKDRFSAERLKGVDSTLKIQPAKLEDSAVYLCASSLAGLVLNEQFFGPGTRLTVL.

The chain joins TRBV2 to TRBJ2-7; maybe TRBD1 (6 bases). Per the germline V gene, CDR1 is SNHLY and CDR2 is FYNNEI. The CDR3 is 13 amino acids. Trimming shortened V by 6 bases and J by 3 bases, and 12 bases separated the two germline ends. CDR3 in amino acids: CASRVGQFYEQYV. Here the CDR3 DNA reads TGTGCCAGCAGGGTAGGACAGTTCTACGAGCAGTACGTC.

This clonotype was seen more than once but under ten times. The rearrangement links TRBV18 to TRBJ1-5, with D unresolved. The CDR3 runs to 16 residues. CDR1 KGHSH and CDR2 LQKENI come from the germline V gene. Trimming took off 0 bases at V and 2 bases at J, with 11 bases between the two ends. The CDR3 region has the DNA TGTGCCAGCTCACCACCTCCGGGTGTCGGCAATCAGCCCCAGCATTTT. This codes for CASSPPPGVGNQPQHF.

In this sample, this clonotype turned up a few times. The V gene is TRBV2, the J gene TRBJ2-1; TRBD1 is a possible D gene (6 bases). Trimming cost V 4 bases and J 0 bases, with 7 bases left between them. The CDR3 covers 14 residues. From germline, CDR1 is SNHLY and CDR2 FYNNEI. CDR3 bases: TGTGCCAGCAGTGGGGACACCTCCTACAATGAGCAGTTCTTC. Amino acid sequence: CASSGDTSYNEQFF.

This clonotype was picked up one time. A read error is possible here, since a much larger clone lies one base away. The rearrangement links TRBV27 to TRBJ1-2; 7 bases line up with TRBD1. The germline V gene encodes CDR1 MNHEY and CDR2 SMNVEV (reference sequence). CDR3 length: 16 amino acids. V gave up 2 bases and J gave up 4 bases; unmatched junction bases: 10. In nucleotides, the CDR3 is TGTGCCAGCAGTTTAGAGTCCCAGGGACAGATCTATGGCTACACCTTC. Protein product: CASSLESQGQIYGYTF.

This clonotype was detected a few times. The chain employs TRBV7-2 and TRBJ1-6; possibly TRBD1 for D (6 bases). Germline V lookup: CDR1 SGHTA, CDR2 FQGNSA. V lost 6 bases and J lost 10, with 19 bases in between. This CDR3 contains 15 residues. CDR3 loop: CASRFTTGPGSPLHF. The CDR3 bases are TGTGCCAGCAGATTTACGACAGGCCCGGGGTCACCCCTCCACTTT.

This clonotype was seen a handful of times. The gene calls are TRBV4-1 and TRBJ2-3, with D hard to call. The CDR3 runs 16 residues. The V gene's germline CDR1 is MGHRA and CDR2 YSYEKL. V was clipped by 0 bases and J by 0 bases, with 10 bases between them. CDR3 in amino acids: CASSQEPGRSTDTQYF. CDR3 coding DNA: TGCGCCAGCAGCCAAGAGCCGGGCCGTAGCACAGATACGCAGTATTTT.

The V and J genes are TRBV6-6 and TRBJ2-5, with 7 bases fitting TRBD1. Losses at the gene ends were 2 bases for V and 5 bases for J; bases not matched to a gene: 8. The CDR3 has 15 amino acids. Germline V gene data show CDR1 as MNHNY and CDR2 as SVGAGI (reference sequence). The CDR3 nucleotides read TGTGCCAGCAGTTACCACAGACAGGGTCGGGAGACCCAGTACTTC. Amino acids: CASSYHRQGRETQYF.

This clonotype was detected many times. The rearrangement links TRBV5-1 to TRBJ2-1; perhaps TRBD1 as D (5 bases). Germline V lookup: CDR1 SGHRS, CDR2 YFSETQ. The CDR3 has 14 residues. V shed 0 bases and J shed 5 bases, with 9 bases lying between them. The CDR3 nucleotides are TGCGCCAGCAGCTTGGCTCTAGGGGACAATGAGCAGTTCTTC. Amino acids: CASSLALGDNEQFF.

This chain uses TRBV29-1 with TRBJ2-3; weak D call: TRBD2 (6 bases). Germline CDR1 and CDR2: SQVTM and ANQGSEA. The CDR3 contains 13 residues. The CDR3 protein is CSVRRVSTDTQYF. For the CDR3, the DNA is TGCAGTGTGCGGAGGGTAAGCACAGATACGCAGTATTTT.

This chain connects TRBV28 to TRBJ2-1; TRBD2 agrees at 13 bases. The CDR3 totals 15 residues. Trimming took 2 bases from V and 10 from J; bases not matched to a gene: 5. Germline V gene data show CDR1 as MDHEN and CDR2 as SYDVKM. The CDR3 loop is CASSLRTSGGREQFF. Here the CDR3 DNA reads TGTGCCAGCAGTTTAAGGACTAGCGGGGGCAGGGAGCAGTTCTTC.

This clonotype occurred many times. The rearrangement joins TRBV28 to TRBJ1-2; tentatively, D is TRBD1 (5 bases). Trimming pared 1 base from V and 0 bases from J, leaving 21 bases between. CDR1 is MDHEN, CDR2 SYDVKM, per germline. The CDR3 is made up of 19 amino acids. The DNA of the CDR3 is TGTGCCAGCAGTTTATTGGGGCGATGGTTGACAGAGACTAACTATGGCTACACCTTC. The encoded protein is CASSLLGRWLTETNYGYTF.

This clonotype was counted between two and nine times. This chain connects TRBV6-1 to TRBJ2-5, with TRBD1 as a possible D gene (6 bases). CDR1 is MNHNS, CDR2 SASEGT, per germline. The CDR3 has 17 amino acids. V gave up 6 bases and J gave up 2 bases, with 22 bases separating them. The CDR3 protein is CASSPHHAGTMQETQYF. The CDR3 bases are TGTGCCAGCAGCCCCCACCACGCCGGGACAATGCAAGAGACCCAGTACTTC.

Many counts were recorded for this clonotype. The chain combines TRBV28 with TRBJ1-1, with 9 bases aligning to TRBD1. The V and J ends lost 6 bases and 10 bases, in that order; junction bases with no gene match: 9. Germline CDR1 MDHEN, CDR2 SYDVKM. The CDR3 spans 13 residues. CDR3 nucleotide sequence: TGTGCCAGCAGCCAGATTGCGGGACAGGGAGCTTTCTTT. This codes for CASSQIAGQGAFF.

The chain employs TRBV2 and TRBJ2-1, with 11 bases aligning to TRBD2. In germline, CDR1 is SNHLY, CDR2 FYNNEI. The CDR3 is 17 amino acids. After removal of 4 bases from V and 8 bases from J, the junction contained 13 bases not matched to a gene. CDR3 sequence: CASSGVLVAGGPDEQFF. The CDR3 region has the DNA TGTGCCAGCAGTGGAGTGTTAGTAGCGGGGGGGCCTGATGAGCAGTTCTTC. The full variable domain, rest sourced from reference TRBV2 and TRBJ2-1, is EPEVTQTPSHQVTQMGQEVILRCVPISNHLYFYWYRQILGQKVEFLVSFYNNEISEKSEIFDDQFSVERPDGSNFTLKIRSTKLEDSAMYFCASSGVLVAGGPDEQFFGPGTRLTVL.

V is TRBV4-1 and J is TRBJ2-5; TRBD1 might be the D (7 bases). Per the germline V gene, CDR1 is MGHRA and CDR2 is YSYEKL. The V gene lost 0 bases and the J gene lost 5 bases, with 13 bases spanning the gap. The CDR3 loop spans 15 amino acids. DNA of the CDR3: TGCGCCAGCAGCCAAGATCAGGGGGGTCTGGAGACCCAGTACTTC. This gives the protein CASSQDQGGLETQYF.

Concerning this clonotype itself: One base away lies a much larger clone, so this may be a sequencing read error. V gene TRBV5-1 combines with J gene TRBJ2-1; D call uncertain. V was shortened by 5 bases and J by 5 bases, with 11 bases between the two germline ends. CDR1 and CDR2 (germline): SGHRS, YFSETQ. The CDR3 runs 13 residues. CDR3 protein: CASRDNTDNEQFF. CDR3 sequence (DNA): TGCGCCAGCAGGGATAACACGGACAATGAGCAGTTCTTC.